Listed below are T cell receptor beta chains from one sample, sequenced in a study of response to subunit inactivated influenza vaccine. TCRdb independently ran MiXCR on the RT-PCR reads; one entry per CDR3 protein. Among hundreds of thousands of distinct CDR3 sequences listed, around 25% were seen once. The sample consisted of CD4+ T cells sorted from PBMCs, taken roughly 5 days after vaccination. These receptors were taken from a man over 45 who received an inactivated influenza vaccine. Both conserved end residues are trimmed from each CDR3. The order of the fields is clone size, V gene, J gene, CDR3 protein. Clone size is not always given. Where it is, it says once, few, many or a class for expanded clones.

.	TRBV7-2	TRBJ2-7	ASSVSGGANEQY
.	TRBV29-1	TRBJ2-3	SVETSAADTQY
.	TRBV6-2/TRBV6-3	TRBJ2-6	ASSSLRRTELSSGANVLT
.	TRBV24-1	TRBJ2-1	ATSDPISGTSANNEQF
once	TRBV20-1	TRBJ2-7	SARDRAGGPWEQY
few	TRBV4-3	TRBJ2-4	ASSPTGAKNIQY
few	TRBV20-1	TRBJ2-3	SAVPGLAEGGGTDTQY
few	TRBV9	TRBJ2-5	ASSGFELSTETQY
.	TRBV20-1	TRBJ2-5	SASHPAGGPFGQY
.	TRBV5-1	TRBJ2-1	ASCQLGTGEAMQF
once	TRBV6-1	TRBJ2-3	ASSETGTGSDTQY
.	TRBV28	TRBJ2-2	ATQRPGQGVGELF
.	TRBV4-3	TRBJ2-7	ASSHYVTTGWNEQY
.	TRBV24-1	TRBJ2-7	ATRKGDLPYEQY
.	TRBV4-2	TRBJ2-1	ASSQFSSGGGWDNEQF
few	TRBV4-3	TRBJ2-1	ASSQLWIGSYNEQF
.	TRBV15	TRBJ1-1	ATSRGVNAEAF
.	TRBV14	TRBJ2-7	ASSSLAGADEQY
.	TRBV7-2	TRBJ2-7	ASSLVGQGLREEQY
.	TRBV6-2/TRBV6-3	TRBJ1-1	ASSFNRGGTEAF
.	TRBV7-3	TRBJ2-2	ASSLNAGANTGELF
.	TRBV10-3	TRBJ1-5	AISNPPGTGGQPQH
.	TRBV30	TRBJ1-1	AWRRTNTEAF
few	TRBV20-1	TRBJ2-1	SAGYEGEQF
few	TRBV7-9	TRBJ2-2	ASSWTAGELF
.	TRBV28	TRBJ1-4	ASSHPAGGEKLF
.	TRBV12-3/TRBV12-4	TRBJ1-1	ASRFSQGATEAF
few	TRBV20-1	TRBJ1-3	SARNQGWAGNTIY
.	TRBV9	TRBJ2-1	ASSVAGGVYNEQF
.	TRBV6-2/TRBV6-3	TRBJ2-7	ASSYPGGGYEQY
few	TRBV11-2	TRBJ1-2	ASSQQGAPGYT
few	TRBV5-5	TRBJ1-2	ASSLVQGPYGYT
.	TRBV15	TRBJ2-2	ATSRVKGLAGPSSTGELF
.	TRBV20-1	TRBJ2-7	SAGFEQY
few	TRBV2	TRBJ2-1	ASSEALWTSYNEQF
.	TRBV20-1	TRBJ1-5	SARDTGDQPQH
.	TRBV6-2/TRBV6-3	TRBJ2-7	ASREPGQGAYEQY
.	TRBV30	TRBJ2-7	AWSRDTSYEQY
many	TRBV4-2	TRBJ2-5	ASSSGGALETQY
once	TRBV20-1	TRBJ2-5	SADIQGFFGTQY
.	TRBV20-1	TRBJ2-1	SPSPRTSGAYNEQF
few	TRBV29-1	TRBJ2-7	SVGQGSFEQY
once	TRBV7-3	TRBJ2-5	ASSIGLAGLETQY
few	TRBV7-2	TRBJ2-3	ASSLAGTSGRFLRGDTQY
few	TRBV7-2	TRBJ1-4	ASSVGPSATNEKLF
.	TRBV3-1	TRBJ2-7	ASSQDGGIYEQY
.	TRBV7-9	TRBJ2-1	ASSRPGTGVNEQF
.	TRBV6-1	TRBJ2-7	ASSGNRRGSEQY
.	TRBV5-5	TRBJ2-1	ASSFNYEQF
.	TRBV15	TRBJ2-7	ATSRDRLAGNEQY
few	TRBV7-7	TRBJ2-5	ASSPMAGMETQY
.	TRBV12-3/TRBV12-4	TRBJ2-4	ASSFGALPRY
.	TRBV3-1	TRBJ1-1	ASSQGRSTEAF
few	TRBV29-1	TRBJ2-7	SVTPSGGAVHEQY
.	TRBV20-1	TRBJ1-5	SARDLQGNQPQH
.	TRBV5-1	TRBJ2-1	ASSLVRRRDRPNEQF
.	TRBV5-1	TRBJ2-2	ASSPKLTGSGGELF
.	TRBV10-3	TRBJ1-2	AISARDNANYGYT
.	TRBV20-1	TRBJ1-5	SGLGQGINQPQH